This TCR beta chain was obtained from a study of spatial heterogeneity in lung cancer. Study as a whole: Sequences of the beta chain were consistently detected in greater numbers than alpha-chain sequences.

This CDR3 has 11 residues. The V and J ends lost 1 base and 5 bases respectively, with 3 bases between them. CDR1 is SGHNT and CDR2 is YYREEE in the germline V gene (reference sequence). Time point reported: sample taken at primary tumor resection. Unsorted whole RNA of tumor, nontumor lung or frozen PBMC was sequenced. Donation came from 70 or so patients with untreated early-stage non-small cell lung cancer. General study results and limits: At resection, ubiquitous expanded tumor TCRs appeared in blood more than at follow-up.

This clonotype came up many times. The antigen remains undetermined. A unique molecular identifier was carried by every single TCR cDNA molecule. TCRdb analysed the 5' RACE reads with MiXCR anew, one entry per CDR3 protein. The data contain approximately 3,800 distinct CDR3 sequences, around 16% of them seen just once; the ten biggest clones take up under 70%. The chain uses TRBV5-4 and TRBJ2-5, with D unresolved. This clonotype originated in a male donor with early-stage non-small cell lung cancer. The specimen was PBMCs, collected at surgery. The CDR3 DNA follows: TGTGCCAGCAGCTTGTTGGAGACCCAGTACTTC. Encoded protein: CASSLLETQYF.